Each of the 5 T cell receptor beta chains below was sequenced from the same sample in a study of blood T cell repertoires in COVID-19. This table comes from immunoSEQ multiplex PCR, and its TCRdb copy is limited to in-frame clones, with some not included. The table records around 430,000 clones, approximately 87% of them present only once. The sample comprised PBMCs or T cells enriched from blood (not recorded which). The receptor source for this set is a woman between 45 and 65 years old who had recovered from COVID-19.

The rearrangement joins TRBV19 to TRBJ1-1; D uncertain. The V and J ends lost 1 base and 0 bases respectively, with 3 bases between them. CDR1 and CDR2 (germline): LNHDA, SQIVND (reference sequence). CDR3 length: 13 amino acids. CDR3 sequence reads: CASSIALNTEAFF. CDR3 DNA: TGTGCCAGTAGTATAGCCTTGAACACTGAAGCTTTCTTT. The whole variable domain, remainder taken from reference TRBV19 and TRBJ1-1, is DGGITQSPKYLFRKEGQNVTLSCEQNLNHDAMYWYRQDPGQGLRLIYYSQIVNDFQKGDIAEGYSVSREKKESFPLTVTSAQKNPTAFYLCASSIALNTEAFFGQGTRLTVV.

The V and J genes are TRBV6-2 or TRBV6-3 and TRBJ2-5; unclear D gene. In germline, CDR1 is MNHEY, CDR2 SVGEGT. This CDR3 region has 12 residues. Between the trimmed V and J ends, which lost 6 bases and 0 bases, there was a span of 5 bases. The CDR3 DNA sequence: TGTGCCAGCAGCTCTTACCAAGAGACCCAGTACTTC. Translated, it gives CASSSYQETQYF.

This clone was seen once. The genes are TRBV18 and TRBJ1-5, with D unclear. Deletions cut 3 bases from V and 4 bases from J, with 10 bases between. From germline, CDR1 is KGHSH and CDR2 LQKENI. The length of the CDR3 is 14 residues. The CDR3 protein is CASSPQVNNQPQHF. The CDR3 DNA is TGTGCCAGCTCACCTCAGGTCAATAATCAGCCCCAGCATTTT.

The V gene is TRBV4-2, the J gene TRBJ2-5, with 7 bases lining up with TRBD1. Germline V gene data show CDR1 as LGHNA and CDR2 as YNFKEQ. The CDR3 has 14 amino acids. With V trimmed by 4 bases and J by 4 bases, 6 bases remained unmatched. This CDR3 reads CASSLGQAGETQYF. CDR3 in DNA: TGTGCCAGCAGCCTTGGACAGGCTGGAGAGACCCAGTACTTC.

The CDR3 sequence: CASSSRADNSPLHF. In DNA form, the CDR3 reads TGTGCCAGCAGCTCGCGGGCCGATAATTCACCCCTCCACTTT. V gene TRBV7-2 combines with J gene TRBJ1-6, with D unresolved. Germline CDR1 and CDR2: SGHTA and FQGNSA. The CDR3 runs to 14 residues. V lost 4 bases and J lost 5, with 9 bases in between.